Each of the 9 T cell receptor beta chains below was sequenced from the same sample in a study of blood T cell repertoires in COVID-19. The method was immunoSEQ multiplex PCR; TCRdb's version includes in-frame clones alone and lacks a portion of them. The table has roughly 160,000 clones, approximately 81% seen once. The sequenced sample was PBMCs or T cells enriched from blood (not recorded which). These receptors originate from a man in his 60s who had recovered from COVID-19.

V and J are TRBV28 and TRBJ2-1, with 9 bases that match TRBD2. This CDR3 is built from 16 residues. Germline values: CDR1 MDHEN, CDR2 SYDVKM. V was pared by 3 bases and J by 8 bases, with 11 bases of the junction left unmatched. CDR3 residues: CASSFVAGGPSHEQFF. The CDR3, as DNA: TGTGCCAGCAGTTTCGTCGCGGGGGGGCCTTCTCATGAGCAGTTCTTC.

This chain uses TRBV7-3 with TRBJ1-4; no definite D call. Deletions cut 4 bases from V and 8 bases from J, with 11 bases between. The CDR3 extends over 13 amino acids. From germline, CDR1 is SGHTA and CDR2 FQGTGA. CDR3 bases: TGTGCCAGCAGCTCCAGGCGAGGGGAAAAACTGTTTTTT. As protein: CASSSRRGEKLFF.

V is TRBV7-8 and J is TRBJ1-1; the D is unclear. This CDR3 region has 11 residues. V was pared by 4 bases and J by 7 bases, with 7 bases between. Germline values: CDR1 SGHVS, CDR2 FQNEAQ. CDR3 amino acids: CASSSYSEAFF. DNA of the CDR3: TGTGCCAGCAGCTCTTACAGTGAAGCTTTCTTT.

Here the CDR3 DNA reads TGTGCCAGCGCCGCGAGCGCAAGAAATGAAAAACTGTTTTTT. This encodes CASAASARNEKLFF. The V call is TRBV28, the J call TRBJ1-4; no clear D gene. CDR1 is MDHEN and CDR2 is SYDVKM in the germline V gene. The CDR3 has 14 residues. Deletions cut 8 bases from V and 5 bases from J, with 15 bases between.

This clone was seen a handful of times. The J gene is TRBJ1-2, the V gene TRBV5-4; the match to TRBD1 covers 7 bases. Trimming removed 4 bases from V and 1 base from J; junction bases left unmatched: 13. CDR1 is SGHNT, CDR2 YYREEE, per germline (reference sequence). The CDR3 runs to 17 residues. Written as DNA, the CDR3 is TGTGCCAGCAGCCCCGGACAGGACGTGGGGTTTAACTATGGCTACACCTTC. Its protein product is CASSPGQDVGFNYGYTF. Together with reference TRBV5-4 and TRBJ1-2, the CDR3 gives the full variable domain: ETGVTQSPTHLIKTRGQQVTLRCSSQSGHNTVSWYQQALGQGPQFIFQYYREEENGRGNFPPRFSGLQFPNYSSELNVNALELDDSALYLCASSPGQDVGFNYGYTFGSGTRLTVV.

The chain recombines TRBV30 with TRBJ2-2; a possible D gene is TRBD1 (5 bases). V was pared by 5 bases and J by 3 bases, with 16 bases between. The CDR3 is made up of 15 amino acids. Germline loops: CDR1 GTSNPN, CDR2 SVGIG (reference sequence). The CDR3 DNA reads TGTGCCTGGCGGTCGAGACAGCACTACACCGGGGAGCTGTTTTTT. Translation gives CAWRSRQHYTGELFF.

The chain joins TRBV5-1 to TRBJ2-5; 14 bases match TRBD2. The trim removed 0 bases at V and 4 bases at J, leaving 2 bases unmatched. In germline, CDR1 is SGHRS, CDR2 YFSETQ. The CDR3 length is 16 residues. The CDR3: CASSLGGLAGVETQYF. The CDR3 DNA sequence: TGCGCCAGCAGCTTGGGGGGACTAGCGGGAGTAGAGACCCAGTACTTC.

The chain carries TRBV6-5 and TRBJ1-1; 9 positions match TRBD1. Trimming removed 6 bases from V and 3 bases from J; junction bases left unmatched: 5. The CDR3 spans 14 residues. Germline V gene sequence: CDR1 MNHEY, CDR2 SVGAGI. The CDR3: CASSDHRGHTEAFF. The CDR3 DNA is TGTGCCAGCAGCGACCACAGGGGGCACACTGAAGCTTTCTTT.

The V call is TRBV28, the J call TRBJ1-2, with D maybe TRBD1 (6 bases). Per germline, CDR1 MDHEN and CDR2 SYDVKM. This CDR3 is built from 13 residues. V lost 5 bases and J lost 2, with 9 bases in between. CDR3: CASSITGNYGYTF. The CDR3 DNA sequence: TGTGCCAGCAGTATAACAGGGAACTATGGCTACACCTTC.